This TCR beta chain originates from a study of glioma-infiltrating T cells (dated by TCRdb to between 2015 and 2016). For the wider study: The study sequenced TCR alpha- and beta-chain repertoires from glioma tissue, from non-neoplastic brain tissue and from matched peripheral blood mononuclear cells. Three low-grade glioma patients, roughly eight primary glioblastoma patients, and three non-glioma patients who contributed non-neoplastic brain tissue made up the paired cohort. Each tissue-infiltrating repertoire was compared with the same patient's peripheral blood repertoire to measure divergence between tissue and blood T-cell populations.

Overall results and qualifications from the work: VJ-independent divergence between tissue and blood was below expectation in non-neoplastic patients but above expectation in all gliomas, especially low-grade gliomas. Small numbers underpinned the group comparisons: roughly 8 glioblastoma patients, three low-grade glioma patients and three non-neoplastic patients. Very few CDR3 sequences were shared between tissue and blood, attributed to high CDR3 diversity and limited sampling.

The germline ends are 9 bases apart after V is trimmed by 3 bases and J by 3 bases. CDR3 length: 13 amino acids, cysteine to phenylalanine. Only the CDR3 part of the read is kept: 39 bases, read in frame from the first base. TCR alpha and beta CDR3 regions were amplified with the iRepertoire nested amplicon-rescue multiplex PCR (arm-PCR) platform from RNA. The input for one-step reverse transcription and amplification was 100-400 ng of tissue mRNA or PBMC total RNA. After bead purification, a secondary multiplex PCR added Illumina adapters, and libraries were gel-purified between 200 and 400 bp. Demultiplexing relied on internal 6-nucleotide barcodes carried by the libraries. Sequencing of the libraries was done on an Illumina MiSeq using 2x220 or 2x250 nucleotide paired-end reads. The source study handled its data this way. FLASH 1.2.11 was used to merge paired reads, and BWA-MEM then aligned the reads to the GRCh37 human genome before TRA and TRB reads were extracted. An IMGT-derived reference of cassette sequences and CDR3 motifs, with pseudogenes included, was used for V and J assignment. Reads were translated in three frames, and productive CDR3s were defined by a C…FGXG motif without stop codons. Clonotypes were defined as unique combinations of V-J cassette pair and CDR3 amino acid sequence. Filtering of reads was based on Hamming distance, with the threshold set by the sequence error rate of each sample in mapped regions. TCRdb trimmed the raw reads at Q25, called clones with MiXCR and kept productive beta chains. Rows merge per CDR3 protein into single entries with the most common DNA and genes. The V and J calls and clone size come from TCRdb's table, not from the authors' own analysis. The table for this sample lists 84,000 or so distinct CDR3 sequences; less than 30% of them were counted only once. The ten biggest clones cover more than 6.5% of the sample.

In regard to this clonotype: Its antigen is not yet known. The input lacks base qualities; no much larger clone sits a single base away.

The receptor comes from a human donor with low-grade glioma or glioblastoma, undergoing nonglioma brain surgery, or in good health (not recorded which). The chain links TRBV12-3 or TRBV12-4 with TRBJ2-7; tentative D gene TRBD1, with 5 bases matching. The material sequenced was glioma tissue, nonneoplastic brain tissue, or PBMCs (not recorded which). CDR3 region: CASSFSGIYEQYF. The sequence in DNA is TGTGCCAGCAGTTTTTCAGGGATCTACGAGCAGTACTTC.